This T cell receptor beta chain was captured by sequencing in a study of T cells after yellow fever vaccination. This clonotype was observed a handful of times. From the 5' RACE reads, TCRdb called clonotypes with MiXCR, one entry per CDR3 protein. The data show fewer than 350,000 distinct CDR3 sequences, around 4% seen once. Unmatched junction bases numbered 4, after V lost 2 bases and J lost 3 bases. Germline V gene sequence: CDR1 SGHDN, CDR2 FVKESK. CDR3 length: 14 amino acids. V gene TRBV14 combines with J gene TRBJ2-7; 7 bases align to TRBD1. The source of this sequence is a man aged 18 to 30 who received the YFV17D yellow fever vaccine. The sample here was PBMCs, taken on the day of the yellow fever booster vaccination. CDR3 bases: TGTGCCAGCAGCCAAACAGGGGTCATCTACGAGCAGTACTTC. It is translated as CASSQTGVIYEQYF.